The 13 T cell receptor beta chains reported below all come from one sample, sequenced in a study of cytomegalovirus exposure and HLA in healthy donors. The PCR used 60 Vbeta and 13 Jbeta primers. The protocol was immunoSEQ multiplex PCR, while the TCRdb copy is restricted to in-frame clones and leaves out a portion. This table holds approximately 170,000 clones, about two thirds found once. Sequencing used PBMCs. The receptors shown here come from a woman in her late teens or twenties in good health and CMV-seropositive.

Only one count was recorded for this clone. This sequence joins TRBV29-1 and TRBJ2-3; D possibly corresponds to TRBD2 (5 bases). There are 12 residues in the CDR3. The V gene lost 2 bases and the J gene lost 6 bases, with 9 bases spanning the gap. CDR1 SQVTM and CDR2 ANQGSEA come from the germline V gene. The chain's CDR3 is CSVERGWDTQYF. Written as DNA, the CDR3 is TGCAGCGTTGAACGAGGGTGGGATACGCAGTATTTT.

J is TRBJ1-1 and V is TRBV6-5; D gene unclear. Germline V gene lookup returns CDR1 MNHEY and CDR2 SVGAGI. Trimming pared 7 bases from V and 8 bases from J, leaving 17 bases between. This CDR3 is 13 amino acids long. The CDR3 nucleotides are TGTGCCAGCACCTCTCTCCTTACCGAGGAAGCTTTCTTT. It codes for CASTSLLTEEAFF.

The chain recombines TRBV7-6 with TRBJ2-3, with 7 nucleotides matching TRBD1. The CDR3 loop spans 14 amino acids. Trimming cost V 3 bases and J 6 bases; bases outside gene matches: 6. The V gene's germline CDR1 is SGHVS and CDR2 FNYEAQ. CDR3 loop: CASSLAGGGDTQYF. CDR3 bases: TGTGCCAGCAGCTTGGCAGGGGGTGGGGATACGCAGTATTTT.

The rearrangement links TRBV5-1 to TRBJ1-2, with 8 bases matching TRBD1. Germline CDR1 reads SGHRS; CDR2 reads YFSETQ. CDR3 length equals 15 residues. The J segment lost 3 bases and the V segment lost 5 bases, leaving 9 bases of the junction unmatched. The CDR3 DNA follows: TGCGCCAGCAGGGACAGGGAATTTACGGACTATGGCTACACCTTC. The encoded protein is CASRDREFTDYGYTF.

The chain recombines TRBV10-2 with TRBJ1-1; D remains ambiguous. The germline gives CDR1 WSHSY, CDR2 SAAADI. Trimming left V 5 bases short and J 3 bases short, with 10 bases between. This CDR3 contains 13 residues. The CDR3 DNA follows: TGCGCCAGCAGTTTACACGGGGACACTGAAGCTTTCTTT. This encodes CASSLHGDTEAFF.

To note about this clone: Other DNA sequences in the same sample also yield this CDR3. This chain links TRBV19 with TRBJ2-1; 8 bases align to TRBD1. Trimming removed 3 bases from V and 3 bases from J; junction bases left unmatched: 4. Per the germline V gene, CDR1 is LNHDA and CDR2 is SQIVND (reference sequence). This CDR3 region has 15 residues. For the CDR3, the DNA is TGTGCCAGTAGTATGGGGACAGGATACTACAATGAGCAGTTCTTC. Protein product: CASSMGTGYYNEQFF.

The table lists this clone with a few counts. The rearrangement uses TRBV5-4 and TRBJ2-2; D is possibly TRBD1 (6 bases). This CDR3 is 15 amino acids long. Trimming shortened V by 4 bases and J by 0 bases, and 10 bases separated the two germline ends. Looked up from germline, CDR1 is SGHNT and CDR2 is YYREEE (reference sequence). Written as DNA, the CDR3 is TGTGCCAGCAGCCGGGACAACACGAACACCGGGGAGCTGTTTTTT. Encoded protein: CASSRDNTNTGELFF.

The rearrangement joins TRBV19 to TRBJ1-4, with D perhaps TRBD1 (5 bases). Germline CDR1 and CDR2: LNHDA and SQIVND (reference sequence). The germline V and J ends were trimmed by 3 bases and 5 bases, with 13 bases remaining between them. CDR3 length equals 15 residues. The CDR3 sequence is CASSIYGRVNEKLFF. CDR3 sequence (DNA): TGTGCCAGTAGTATTTACGGCAGGGTAAATGAAAAACTGTTTTTT.

The V call is TRBV27, the J call TRBJ2-2; D not certain. Per the germline V gene, CDR1 is MNHEY and CDR2 is SMNVEV (reference sequence). This CDR3 has 15 amino acids. The V and J ends lost 3 bases and 0 bases respectively, with 8 bases between them. The chain's CDR3 is CASSLSVTNTGELFF. The CDR3, as DNA: TGTGCCAGCAGTTTGTCAGTCACGAACACCGGGGAGCTGTTTTTT.

V gene TRBV9 combines with J gene TRBJ2-1; D unresolved. This CDR3 comprises 12 residues. Germline CDR1 is SGDLS and CDR2 is YYNGEE. The ends were cut back, 0 bases at V and 10 bases at J, with 8 bases in the middle. The CDR3 DNA follows: TGTGCCAGCAGCGTAGTTCACACCGAGCAGTTCTTC. This sequence encodes CASSVVHTEQFF. Variable domain in full (rest from reference TRBV9 and TRBJ2-1): DSGVTQTPKHLITATGQRVTLRCSPRSGDLSVYWYQQSLDQGLQFLIQYYNGEERAKGNILERFSAQQFPDLHSELNLSSLELGDSALYFCASSVVHTEQFFGPGTRLTVL.

V and J are TRBV6-5 and TRBJ2-7; 9 bases map to TRBD2. V lost 4 bases and J lost 0; bases outside the gene matches: 4. Germline-derived CDR1 and CDR2 are MNHEY and SVGAGI. The CDR3 consists of 15 residues. The CDR3 DNA reads TGTGCCAGCAGTTCGACTAGCGGTGACTCCTACGAGCAGTACTTC. This gives the protein CASSSTSGDSYEQYF.

This chain joins TRBV9 and TRBJ2-5, with D possibly matching TRBD2 (5 bases). Germline lookup yields CDR1 SGDLS and CDR2 YYNGEE. V was clipped by 5 bases and J by 4 bases, with 15 bases between them. The CDR3 runs 14 residues. The CDR3 DNA is TGTGCCAGCAGTTCAGCGGAGCGGACAGAGACCCAGTACTTC. Amino acids: CASSSAERTETQYF.

This clone was observed a single time. This rearrangement joins TRBV6-5 to TRBJ2-5, with a tentative D call TRBD2 (6 bases). The germline gives CDR1 MNHEY, CDR2 SVGAGI. Between the trimmed V and J ends, which lost 5 bases and 2 bases, there was a span of 12 bases. The CDR3 contains 14 residues. The CDR3 DNA reads TGTGCCAGCAGTCGCGGGACCGCACAAGAGACCCAGTACTTC. This sequence encodes CASSRGTAQETQYF.